A single sample gave rise to the 23 T cell receptor beta chains below, sequenced in a study of shared clonotypes between healthy human individuals. Profiling relied on immunoSEQ multiplex PCR, and the TCRdb table lists in-frame clones only, not all of them. Here the sample spans about 110,000 clones, approximately 65% being singletons. Sequenced: memory CD8+ T cells sorted from blood. The subset was: CD45RO+ cells pooled with CCR7-negative TemRA cells. These receptors originate from a woman aged 25 to 45 in good health.

This clone was counted a single time. J is TRBJ1-1 and V is TRBV7-7; D gene ambiguous. V lost 2 bases to trimming and J lost 1 base, with 5 bases between them. Per germline, CDR1 SSHAT and CDR2 FNYEAQ (reference sequence). This CDR3 is built from 13 residues. CDR3 sequence: CASSLSKNTEAFF. The CDR3, as DNA: TGTGCCAGCAGCTTATCGAAGAACACTGAAGCTTTCTTT.

This clone was counted between two and nine times. The rearrangement uses TRBV28 and TRBJ2-1; D is possibly TRBD2 (5 bases). CDR1 MDHEN and CDR2 SYDVKM come from the germline V gene. The CDR3 contains 11 residues. The germline V and J ends were trimmed by 5 bases and 12 bases, with 11 bases remaining between them. The CDR3: CASSEGRRQFF. The DNA for the CDR3 is TGTGCCAGCAGTGAGGGAAGACGGCAGTTCTTC.

Here the CDR3 reads CSVGTASYEQYF. The CDR3 bases are TGCAGCGTTGGGACAGCGTCCTACGAGCAGTACTTC. V and J are TRBV29-1 and TRBJ2-5; D may be TRBD1 (6 bases). With the DNA end fitting TRBJ2-7 better, the J assignment may be wrong. This CDR3 is built from 12 residues. Per the germline V gene, CDR1 is SQVTM and CDR2 is ANQGSEA.

This clone was found a few times. The V call is TRBV2, the J call TRBJ1-5; D unclear. From germline, CDR1 is SNHLY and CDR2 FYNNEI. V lost 4 bases to trimming and J lost 0 bases, with 4 bases between them. The CDR3 covers 13 residues. The CDR3 DNA sequence: TGTGCCAGCAGTGTATATAGCAATCAGCCCCAGCATTTT. Encoded protein: CASSVYSNQPQHF.

CDR3 sequence: CASSQHGGSSYEQYF. DNA for the CDR3: TGTGCCAGCAGCCAACATGGAGGGAGCTCCTACGAGCAGTACTTC. The chain recombines TRBV16 with TRBJ2-7, with TRBD2 as a possible D gene (6 bases). This CDR3 spans 15 amino acids. V was pared by 2 bases and J by 0 bases, with 11 bases between. Germline V CDR1 and CDR2: KGHSY, FQNENV.

This clone appeared a few times. The chain links TRBV30 to TRBJ1-1; no clear D gene. V lost 1 base, J lost 1 base, and 7 bases lay in between. The CDR3 extends over 13 amino acids. The germline CDR1 and CDR2 sequences are GTSNPN and SVGIG (reference sequence). The CDR3 loop is CAWSGAANTEAFF. As DNA, the CDR3 is TGTGCCTGGAGTGGGGCAGCGAACACTGAAGCTTTCTTT.

The V gene is TRBV5-5, the J gene TRBJ2-3; D not certain. The CDR3 contains 13 residues. CDR1 and CDR2 from the germline V gene are SGHKS and YYEKEE (reference sequence). V was clipped by 0 bases and J by 3 bases, with 5 bases between them. The CDR3 sequence is CASSLGRTDTQYF. In DNA, the CDR3 is TGTGCCAGCAGCTTGGGCAGGACAGATACGCAGTATTTT.

The rearrangement uses TRBV5-5 and TRBJ2-7; no definite D call. CDR1 is SGHKS, CDR2 YYEKEE, per germline (reference sequence). CDR3 length: 11 residues. Trimming removed 8 bases at V and 3 bases at J, with 9 bases between. CDR3 nucleotides: TGTGCCAGTTTTTCCGGCTACGAGCAGTACTTC. The encoded protein is CASFSGYEQYF.

The rearrangement joins TRBV4-1 to TRBJ1-2; 10 bases map to TRBD1. After removal of 0 bases from V and 3 bases from J, the junction contained 4 bases not matched to a gene. In germline, CDR1 is MGHRA, CDR2 YSYEKL. This CDR3 has 16 residues. The CDR3 sequence is CASSQEPGQGDYGYTF. DNA for the CDR3: TGCGCCAGCAGCCAAGAGCCCGGACAGGGGGACTATGGCTACACCTTC.

This chain connects TRBV5-6 to TRBJ1-1; 7 bases agree with TRBD1. CDR1 and CDR2 (germline): SGHDT, YYEEEE. This CDR3 region has 13 residues. The V gene end was trimmed by 4 bases and the J gene end by 8 bases; junction bases not matched to a gene: 8. DNA for the CDR3: TGTGCCAGCAGCCTATTAGACAGGGCAGAAGCTTTCTTT. This codes for CASSLLDRAEAFF.

V usage is TRBV5-1 and J usage is TRBJ2-2, with 9 bases fitting TRBD2. In germline, CDR1 is SGHRS, CDR2 YFSETQ. The CDR3 is 15 amino acids. Trimming removed 4 bases from V and 7 bases from J; junction bases left unmatched: 8. For the CDR3, the DNA is TGCGCCAGCAGCCGTGAGACTAGCGGTGGCGGGGAGCTGTTTTTT. Protein: CASSRETSGGGELFF.

The rearrangement uses TRBV5-5 and TRBJ1-1, with D tentatively TRBD1 (5 bases). V lost 2 bases, J lost 6 bases, and 20 bases lay in between. The CDR3 is 16 residues long. Per the germline V gene, CDR1 is SGHKS and CDR2 is YYEKEE (reference sequence). The CDR3 DNA is TGTGCCAGCAGCTTCGTCCTGGGGGAGGGCATCTCTGAAGCTTTCTTT. Translation: CASSFVLGEGISEAFF.

The rearrangement uses TRBV4-2 and TRBJ2-2; D remains ambiguous. In germline, CDR1 is LGHNA, CDR2 YNFKEQ. The ends were cut back, 4 bases at V and 6 bases at J, with 15 bases in the middle. The CDR3 spans 15 residues. This chain's CDR3 is CASSPTFSLAGELFF. CDR3 nucleotides: TGTGCCAGCAGCCCCACCTTTAGTTTAGCCGGGGAGCTGTTTTTT.

The chain combines TRBV19 with TRBJ2-3; D call uncertain. CDR1 LNHDA and CDR2 SQIVND come from the germline V gene (reference sequence). CDR3 length equals 15 residues. With 3 bases removed from V and 0 bases from J, the gap between germline ends came to 10 bases. The CDR3 DNA sequence: TGTGCCAGTAGTATGGTCAGAACTAGCACAGATACGCAGTATTTT. Protein: CASSMVRTSTDTQYF.

This chain links TRBV2 with TRBJ2-1, with a tentative D call TRBD1 (5 bases). Trimming cost V 0 bases and J 4 bases, with 22 bases left between them. This CDR3 contains 19 residues. Germline V lookup: CDR1 SNHLY, CDR2 FYNNEI. Here the CDR3 reads CASSEAFGQANALYNEQFF. The CDR3 DNA reads TGTGCCAGCAGTGAAGCGTTCGGACAAGCAAACGCCCTGTACAATGAGCAGTTCTTC.

The chain is built from TRBV9 and TRBJ2-1; 8 nucleotides line up with TRBD2. The CDR3 is made up of 15 amino acids. V lost 3 bases to trimming and J lost 6 bases; unmatched junction nucleotides: 8. Germline V gene sequence: CDR1 SGDLS, CDR2 YYNGEE. CDR3 DNA: TGTGCCAGCAGCGCACGGGAGGGCCGGGCCAATGAGCAGTTCTTC. It yields the protein CASSAREGRANEQFF.

V gene TRBV2 combines with J gene TRBJ1-2, with D unclear. The CDR3 contains 14 residues. Trimming removed 7 bases from V and 1 base from J, with 13 bases in between. CDR1 and CDR2 (germline): SNHLY, FYNNEI. The DNA for the CDR3 is TGTGCCAGCACTCAGTACTCACATAACTATGGCTACACCTTC. The encoded protein is CASTQYSHNYGYTF.

The rearrangement joins TRBV27 to TRBJ1-2; D possibly corresponds to TRBD1 (6 bases). With 6 bases removed from V and 10 bases from J, the gap between germline ends came to 18 bases. CDR3 length: 13 amino acids. From germline, CDR1 is MNHEY and CDR2 SMNVEV (reference sequence). CDR3 nucleotide sequence: TGTGCCAGCAGCTCCCACAGGGATTCCAACTACACCTTC. It encodes CASSSHRDSNYTF.

This clone was counted many times. J is TRBJ2-5 and V is TRBV7-3; TRBD1 aligns across 7 bases. After removal of 3 bases from V and 3 bases from J, the junction contained 4 bases not matched to a gene. The CDR3 length is 14 residues. Germline loops: CDR1 SGHTA, CDR2 FQGTGA. The CDR3 sequence: CASSFGTDKETQYF. The CDR3 nucleotides are TGTGCCAGCAGCTTCGGGACAGACAAAGAGACCCAGTACTTC.

The CDR3 sequence is CASSGGTGGLEQYF. The DNA for the CDR3 is TGCGCCAGCAGCGGCGGGACAGGGGGTCTCGAGCAGTACTTC. The rearrangement joins TRBV5-1 to TRBJ2-7, with TRBD1 matching over 11 bases. The CDR3 sequence is 14 residues long. CDR1 is SGHRS, CDR2 YFSETQ, per germline. V lost 4 bases to trimming and J lost 6 bases; unmatched junction nucleotides: 6.

For this clone: The sample holds other DNA sequences that translate to the same CDR3. The chain combines TRBV28 with TRBJ1-6; 9 nucleotides align to TRBD1. CDR3 length equals 15 residues. Per germline, CDR1 MDHEN and CDR2 SYDVKM. V trimming: 4 bases; J trimming: 5 bases; junction bases outside the gene matches: 3. In nucleotides, the CDR3 is TGTGCCAGCAGTTCGGGACAGGGAGATAATTCACCCCTCCACTTT. Its translation: CASSSGQGDNSPLHF.

The chain links TRBV4-1 to TRBJ1-4; D is unclear. The CDR3 contains 14 residues. The V end lost 3 bases, the J end lost 4 bases, and 9 bases lay between the germline ends. Germline CDR1 MGHRA, CDR2 YSYEKL. The DNA of the CDR3 is TGCGCCAGCAGCCAGTGGACGGGTAATGAAAAACTGTTTTTT. It yields the protein CASSQWTGNEKLFF.

The V call is TRBV19, the J call TRBJ1-3; D uncertain. There are 15 residues in the CDR3. Germline lookup yields CDR1 LNHDA and CDR2 SQIVND (reference sequence). Trimming cost V 6 bases and J 3 bases, with 15 bases left between them. The CDR3 nucleotides read TGTGCCAGTAGGGGAGCGGATTTTCTTGGAAACACCATATATTTT. The encoded protein is CASRGADFLGNTIYF.